Described below is a single T cell receptor beta chain sequence and its context. The data stem from a study of blood T cell repertoires in COVID-19. Study-wide context: Samples representing acute and convalescent COVID-19 were sourced from the United States, Italy and Spain. T cells, B-cell-depleted T cells, or PBMCs provided the cDNA or gDNA that served as material.

This CDR3 spans 16 amino acids. V dropped 4 bases and J dropped 5; count of bases not matched to a gene: 10. Germline V gives CDR1 MNHEY, CDR2 SVGAGI. Sequencing was performed with immunoSEQ multiplex PCR; in TCRdb, only in-frame clones are kept and a portion is missing. The sample includes 250,000 or so clones, around four fifths of them seen just once. This sequence was found in a woman at least 80 years old with acute or convalescent COVID-19. This chain uses TRBV6-5 with TRBJ2-1; TRBD2 matches 8 bases. Sample: peripheral blood. CDR3 region: CASSSLSRGDHNEQFF. The CDR3 region has the DNA TGTGCCAGCAGTTCCCTCTCGCGGGGGGACCACAATGAGCAGTTCTTC.